The source of this T cell receptor beta chain is a study of STAT3 mutations in large granular lymphocyte leukemia. Regarding the study as a whole: Every T-cell large granular lymphocyte leukemia patient had at least one immunodominant TCR beta clonotype. Treatment regimens differed across patients between samplings.

Produced via immunoSEQ multiplex PCR; TCRdb's table is partial and in-frame only. The sample yields 9,500 to 12,000 clones, more than 75% seen once. CDR3 size: 19 residues. Trimming removed 3 bases from V and 0 bases from J, with 18 bases in between. Germline V gene sequence: CDR1 SNHLY, CDR2 FYNNEI. In regard to this clone: What it binds is not known.

The source is a man between 60 and 75 years old with T-cell large granular lymphocyte leukemia. Some clones in this sample may be carry-over from other donors' samples. This chain joins TRBV2 and TRBJ2-6; D is possibly TRBD1 (5 bases). Sample: peripheral blood mononuclear cells. CDR3 in DNA: TGTGCCAGCAGTGATGGGGCTCCGGGCCCCGGCTCTGGGGCCAACGTCCTGACTTTC. Translated, it gives CASSDGAPGPGSGANVLTF. The variable domain in full, completed from reference TRBV2 and TRBJ2-6, reads EPEVTQTPSHQVTQMGQEVILRCVPISNHLYFYWYRQILGQKVEFLVSFYNNEISEKSEIFDDQFSVERPDGSNFTLKIRSTKLEDSAMYFCASSDGAPGPGSGANVLTFGAGSRLTVL.